The entry that follows covers one T cell receptor (beta chain) sequence. This is likely a read error, given that the CDR3 carries no conserved phenylalanine or tryptophan at its end. Both RNA and DNA were isolated together from around 18-30 mg of bulk tissue that had not been sorted. Chronic HBV infection was present in the patients, who were treatment-naive. The CDR3 covers 15 residues. Looked up from germline, CDR1 is SGHAT and CDR2 is FQNNGV. Between the trimmed V and J ends, which lost 3 bases and 10 bases, there was a span of 18 bases. From approximately 490 ng total RNA, TCR beta cDNA was generated with a primer in the constant region. Generation of the TCR beta libraries relied on three nested multiplex PCR rounds using slightly modified ARM-PCR. Researchers ran the first two PCR rounds for approximately 10 cycles each with TRBV1-TRBV30 forward primers and a C-beta reverse primer. Using its own MiXCR run on the multiplex PCR reads, TCRdb lists one record per CDR3 protein. The sample records around 54,000 distinct CDR3 sequences, about 73% being singletons.

The sample belongs to a study of tumor-infiltrating lymphocytes in primary liver carcinoma. This sequence was found in a man between 35 and 55 years old with primary liver carcinoma and hepatitis B virus infection. V and J are TRBV11-2 and TRBJ2-2; D tentatively reads TRBD1 or TRBD2 (5 bases each). The sample comprised liver tumor tissue from sampling region 2. As for subset: tumor region T2, inferior pole. The CDR3 DNA sequence: TGTGCCAGCAGCTTCGGGGCAGCGAACGCCGAGGAGCTGTTTCTT. Translation: CASSFGAANAEELFL.